Presented here are 24 T cell receptor beta chains from one specimen sequenced in a study of shared clonotypes between healthy human individuals. Measured with immunoSEQ multiplex PCR; TCRdb has only the in-frame clones, and not every one. The sample includes about 820,000 clones, around 93% of them seen just once. CD8 cells regarded as naive lacked CD45RO, were positively chosen for CCR7, and omitted terminally differentiated effector memory CD45RA+ cells. Sequences were obtained from naive CD8+ T cells sorted from blood. The receptors originated from a man aged 25-45 years in good health.

The chain couples TRBV27 to TRBJ2-1; 7 bases are a match to TRBD2. With 6 bases clipped from V and 7 bases from J, the junction kept 15 bases outside the gene matches. This CDR3 contains 16 residues. In germline, CDR1 is MNHEY, CDR2 SMNVEV (reference sequence). Written as DNA, the CDR3 is TGTGCCAGCAGCGGACTAGTTGGATCTGCGAGGAATGAGCAGTTCTTC. This gives the protein CASSGLVGSARNEQFF.

This clone was counted between two and nine times. The V gene is TRBV19, the J gene TRBJ2-1; D is uncertain. Per the germline V gene, CDR1 is LNHDA and CDR2 is SQIVND (reference sequence). Trimming left V 10 bases short and J 4 bases short, with 14 bases between. CDR3 length: 13 amino acids. As DNA, the CDR3 is TGTGCCATCTCCTTGGGTGGGTACAATGAGCAGTTCTTC. As protein: CAISLGGYNEQFF. The full variable domain, its missing parts supplied by reference TRBV19 and TRBJ2-1, is DGGITQSPKYLFRKEGQNVTLSCEQNLNHDAMYWYRQDPGQGLRLIYYSQIVNDFQKGDIAEGYSVSREKKESFPLTVTSAQKNPTAFYLCAISLGGYNEQFFGPGTRLTVL.

The rearrangement joins TRBV7-9 to TRBJ2-7; 9 nucleotides align to TRBD1. There are 15 residues in the CDR3. Germline values: CDR1 SEHNR, CDR2 FQNEAQ (reference sequence). J lost 0 bases, V lost 5 bases, and 5 bases had no gene match. This CDR3 reads CASSPGQGLSYEQYF. CDR3 coding DNA: TGTGCCAGCAGCCCGGGACAGGGACTCTCCTACGAGCAGTACTTC.

The CDR3 region is CSVVESYEQYF. The CDR3 nucleotides read TGCAGCGTTGTTGAGAGTTACGAGCAGTACTTC. The rearrangement links TRBV29-1 to TRBJ2-7, with unresolved D. V was pared by 4 bases and J by 4 bases, with 8 bases between. This CDR3 contains 11 residues. Looked up from germline, CDR1 is SQVTM and CDR2 is ANQGSEA.

V and J are TRBV25-1 and TRBJ2-3, with D perhaps TRBD1 (6 bases). V was pared by 6 bases and J by 6 bases, with 13 bases between. This CDR3 comprises 13 residues. The germline V gene has CDR1 MGHDK and CDR2 SYGVNS. Here the CDR3 DNA reads TGTGCCAGCAGAAGGGGGTCCGACGATACGCAGTATTTT. Amino acids: CASRRGSDDTQYF. The full variable domain, in which reference TRBV25-1 and TRBJ2-3 provide the parts outside the CDR3, is EADIYQTPRYLVIGTGKKITLECSQTMGHDKMYWYQQDPGMELHLIHYSYGVNSTEKGDLSSESTVSRIRTEHFPLTLESARPSHTSQYLCASRRGSDDTQYFGPGTRLTVL.

The chain carries TRBV7-9 and TRBJ1-1; no definite D call. The V gene lost 7 bases and the J gene lost 1 base, with 10 bases spanning the gap. The germline gives CDR1 SEHNR, CDR2 FQNEAQ (reference sequence). The CDR3 extends over 13 amino acids. The CDR3 region is CASNSLWNTEAFF. For the CDR3, the DNA is TGTGCCAGCAACAGCCTTTGGAACACTGAAGCTTTCTTT.

Note on this clone: Different DNA sequences within this sample yield the same CDR3. The chain links TRBV2 to TRBJ1-1; tentatively, D is TRBD1 (6 bases). Between the trimmed V and J ends, which lost 6 bases and 1 base, there was a span of 9 bases. The CDR3 is 13 residues long. CDR1 and CDR2 from the germline V gene are SNHLY and FYNNEI. The CDR3 nucleotides read TGTGCCAGCAGAGGGGGGAGGAACACTGAAGCTTTCTTT. As protein: CASRGGRNTEAFF.

This clone has a single count. This chain joins TRBV4-1 and TRBJ2-1; 7 positions agree with TRBD2. CDR3 length: 15 residues. CDR1 and CDR2 from the germline V gene are MGHRA and YSYEKL. V gave up 0 bases and J gave up 8 bases; unmatched junction bases: 7. CDR3 in DNA: TGCGCCAGCAGCCAAGAAAGCGGGACGGTCCATGAGCAGTTCTTC. Protein: CASSQESGTVHEQFF.

This clone came up once. V is TRBV28 and J is TRBJ2-1, with D possibly matching TRBD1 (6 bases). The germline CDR1 and CDR2 sequences are MDHEN and SYDVKM. The CDR3 extends over 14 amino acids. V was shortened by 5 bases and J by 5 bases, with 13 bases between the two germline ends. The CDR3 here is CASSPGHRDNEQFF. Written as DNA, the CDR3 is TGTGCCAGCAGTCCGGGACATCGCGACAATGAGCAGTTCTTC.

V usage is TRBV27 and J usage is TRBJ2-1, with TRBD2 matching over 8 bases. V lost 2 bases to trimming and J lost 10 bases; unmatched junction nucleotides: 4. Germline-derived CDR1 and CDR2 are MNHEY and SMNVEV (reference sequence). The CDR3 extends over 13 amino acids. The CDR3 reads CASSLRTSFEQFF. The CDR3 DNA is TGTGCCAGCAGTTTAAGGACTAGCTTCGAGCAGTTCTTC.

The chain employs TRBV11-2 and TRBJ2-1; D is perhaps TRBD2 (6 bases). This CDR3 is built from 17 residues. CDR1 is SGHAT, CDR2 FQNNGV, per germline. Trimming took off 4 bases at V and 1 base at J, with 17 bases between the two ends. CDR3 coding DNA: TGTGCCAGCAGCTACCCTCGGGACTTTAATTCCTACAATGAGCAGTTCTTC. Residues: CASSYPRDFNSYNEQFF.

The rearrangement joins TRBV4-1 to TRBJ2-7; 7 nucleotides agree with TRBD2. The CDR3 has 14 amino acids. With V trimmed by 4 bases and J by 5 bases, 8 bases remained unmatched. The germline gives CDR1 MGHRA, CDR2 YSYEKL. CDR3 nucleotide sequence: TGCGCCAGCAGCCCCACGACTAGCTTCCACGAGCAGTACTTC. This translates into CASSPTTSFHEQYF.

This clone was detected a few times. A far larger clone is one nucleotide away, so this likely arose from a read error. The same CDR3 also results from other DNA sequences found in this sample. The V call is TRBV27, the J call TRBJ2-7; 7 bases fit TRBD1. CDR3 length equals 13 residues. The J segment lost 2 bases and the V segment lost 5 bases, leaving 3 bases of the junction unmatched. Per the germline V gene, CDR1 is MNHEY and CDR2 is SMNVEV (reference sequence). CDR3 sequence (DNA): TGTGCCAGCAGTCCCGGGACAGCCTACGAGCAGTACTTC. As protein: CASSPGTAYEQYF.

This rearrangement joins TRBV27 to TRBJ2-7, with 8 bases identical to TRBD2. The germline gives CDR1 MNHEY, CDR2 SMNVEV (reference sequence). The CDR3 is made up of 14 amino acids. V was clipped by 8 bases and J by 3 bases; unmatched bases: 9. CDR3 sequence: CASRPSGLVYEQYF. As DNA, the CDR3 is TGTGCCAGCCGACCGTCGGGACTAGTCTACGAGCAGTACTTC.

Note on this clone: The sample contains more than one DNA sequence encoding this CDR3. The gene calls are TRBV4-1 and TRBJ2-7; D unclear. The germline gives CDR1 MGHRA, CDR2 YSYEKL. The CDR3 runs 14 residues. Trimming took off 0 bases at V and 0 bases at J, with 6 bases between the two ends. The CDR3 is CASSQDPSSYEQYF. DNA of the CDR3: TGCGCCAGCAGCCAAGACCCAAGCTCCTACGAGCAGTACTTC.

The table lists this clone with a count of one. This chain links TRBV4-1 with TRBJ2-7; 8 bases are shared with TRBD1. The V gene end was trimmed by 4 bases and the J gene end by 7 bases; junction bases not matched to a gene: 12. The CDR3 loop spans 15 amino acids. In germline, CDR1 is MGHRA, CDR2 YSYEKL. Written as DNA, the CDR3 is TGCGCCAGCAGCCCAGCAACAGGGGGTCTGGGTGAGCAGTACTTC. This gives the protein CASSPATGGLGEQYF.

This rearrangement joins TRBV7-9 to TRBJ2-7; D not certain. Trimming removed 3 bases from V and 2 bases from J, with 5 bases in between. This CDR3 is built from 12 residues. The V gene's germline CDR1 is SEHNR and CDR2 FQNEAQ (reference sequence). The CDR3 DNA is TGTGCCAGCAGCTTTAAGGCCTACGAGCAGTACTTC. Translated, it gives CASSFKAYEQYF.

The chain is built from TRBV5-6 and TRBJ2-7; D perhaps matches TRBD2 (5 bases). Trimming took 4 bases from V and 2 from J, leaving 10 bases between them. Per germline, CDR1 SGHDT and CDR2 YYEEEE. This CDR3 is built from 13 residues. DNA of the CDR3: TGTGCCAGCAGCCCTTCGCGGGCCTACGAGCAGTACTTC. Amino acids: CASSPSRAYEQYF.

V and J are TRBV7-9 and TRBJ1-2; no clear D. Germline V gene data show CDR1 as SEHNR and CDR2 as FQNEAQ (reference sequence). Trimming took 5 bases from V and 7 from J, leaving 11 bases between them. CDR3 length: 12 amino acids. The CDR3 loop is CASSAGSGGYTF. DNA for the CDR3: TGTGCCAGCAGCGCGGGATCCGGTGGCTACACCTTC.

V and J are TRBV6-6 and TRBJ1-3; D is undetermined. Germline CDR1 MNHNY, CDR2 SVGAGI (reference sequence). The CDR3 is made up of 12 amino acids. V lost 7 bases and J 7 bases, leaving 11 bases between the germline ends. CDR3 coding DNA: TGTGCCAGCATTGACGGGTCGAACACCATATATTTT. Translated, it gives CASIDGSNTIYF.

The chain carries TRBV9 and TRBJ1-2, with 7 bases that match TRBD1. The CDR3 has 15 residues. The V gene end was trimmed by 5 bases and the J gene end by 4 bases; junction bases not matched to a gene: 11. Looked up from germline, CDR1 is SGDLS and CDR2 is YYNGEE. CDR3 nucleotide sequence: TGTGCCAGCAGGCAACCAGGGGGAAGCCCCTATGGCTACACCTTC. This translates into CASRQPGGSPYGYTF.

This sequence joins TRBV5-1 and TRBJ1-2, with 9 bases matching TRBD1. The CDR3 is made up of 16 amino acids. Germline V gene data show CDR1 as SGHRS and CDR2 as YFSETQ. The V and J ends lost 0 bases and 1 base, in that order; junction bases with no gene match: 4. The CDR3 spells CASSLDGTGYNYGYTF. The DNA for the CDR3 is TGCGCCAGCAGCTTGGACGGGACAGGGTATAACTATGGCTACACCTTC.

V is TRBV28 and J is TRBJ2-5; tentative D call: TRBD1 (6 bases). The germline V gene encodes CDR1 MDHEN and CDR2 SYDVKM. The V gene lost 7 bases and the J gene lost 2 bases, with 8 bases spanning the gap. This CDR3 region has 12 residues. For the CDR3, the DNA is TGTGCCAGCAAGGGGGTACAAGAGACCCAGTACTTC. Translation: CASKGVQETQYF.

For the CDR3, the DNA is TGTGCCAGCAGCCAAGAGTTGGCACAGTCTGACACCGGGGAGCTGTTTTTT. Translating gives CASSQELAQSDTGELFF. The rearrangement joins TRBV14 to TRBJ2-2; D not resolved. This CDR3 is 17 amino acids long. Trimming left V 0 bases short and J 3 bases short, with 14 bases between. Germline loops: CDR1 SGHDN, CDR2 FVKESK.